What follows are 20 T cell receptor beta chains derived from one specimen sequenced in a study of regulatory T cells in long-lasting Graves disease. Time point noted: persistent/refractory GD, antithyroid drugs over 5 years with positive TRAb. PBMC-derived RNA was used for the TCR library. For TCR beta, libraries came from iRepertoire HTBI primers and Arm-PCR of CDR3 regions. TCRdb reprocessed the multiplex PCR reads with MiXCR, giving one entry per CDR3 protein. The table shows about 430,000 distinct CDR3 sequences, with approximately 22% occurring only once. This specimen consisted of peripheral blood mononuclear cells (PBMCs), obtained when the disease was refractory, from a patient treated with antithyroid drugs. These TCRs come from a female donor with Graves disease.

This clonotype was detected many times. The CDR3 sequence: CASSLRAGADGELFF. The CDR3 bases are TGTGCCAGCAGTCTCAGGGCGGGAGCGGACGGGGAGCTGTTTTTT. The chain carries TRBV12-3 or TRBV12-4 and TRBJ2-2; 7 nucleotides line up with TRBD2. The CDR3 totals 15 residues. V lost 5 bases and J lost 7; bases outside the gene matches: 10.

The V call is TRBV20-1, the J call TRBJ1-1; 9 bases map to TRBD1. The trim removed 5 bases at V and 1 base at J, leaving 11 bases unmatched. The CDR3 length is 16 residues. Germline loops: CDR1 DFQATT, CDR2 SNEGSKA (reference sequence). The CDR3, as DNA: TGCAGTGCTGGAGGCTGGACAGGGGTTACGAACACTGAAGCTTTCTTT. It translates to CSAGGWTGVTNTEAFF.

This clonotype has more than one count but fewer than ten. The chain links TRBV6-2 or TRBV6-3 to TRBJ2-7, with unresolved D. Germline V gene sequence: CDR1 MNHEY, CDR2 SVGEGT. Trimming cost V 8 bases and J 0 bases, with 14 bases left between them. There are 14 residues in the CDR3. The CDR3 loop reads CASRLYGFSYEQYF. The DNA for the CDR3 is TGTGCCAGCCGTCTCTACGGCTTCTCCTACGAGCAGTACTTC.

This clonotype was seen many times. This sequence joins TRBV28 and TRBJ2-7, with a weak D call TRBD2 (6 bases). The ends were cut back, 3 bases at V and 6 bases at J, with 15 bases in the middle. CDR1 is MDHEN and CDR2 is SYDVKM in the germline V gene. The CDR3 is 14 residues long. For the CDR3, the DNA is TGTGCCAGCAGTTTTAAATCGTCGGGGGTCGAGCAGTACTTC. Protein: CASSFKSSGVEQYF.

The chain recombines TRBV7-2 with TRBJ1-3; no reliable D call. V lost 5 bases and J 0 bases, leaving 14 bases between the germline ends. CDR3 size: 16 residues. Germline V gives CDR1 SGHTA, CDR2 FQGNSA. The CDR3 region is CASSATQTYSGNTIYF. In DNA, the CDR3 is TGTGCCAGCAGCGCGACACAGACCTACTCTGGAAACACCATATATTTT.

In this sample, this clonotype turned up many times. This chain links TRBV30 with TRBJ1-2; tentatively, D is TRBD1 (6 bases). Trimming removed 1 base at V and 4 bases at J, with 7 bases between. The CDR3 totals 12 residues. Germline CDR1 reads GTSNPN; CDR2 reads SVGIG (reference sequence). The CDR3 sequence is CAWSEGGYGYTF. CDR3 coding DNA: TGTGCCTGGAGTGAAGGGGGCTATGGCTACACCTTC. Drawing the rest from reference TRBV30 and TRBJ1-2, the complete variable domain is SQTIHQWPATLVQPVGSPLSLECTVEGTSNPNLYWYRQAAGRGLQLLFYSVGIGQISSEVPQNLSASRPQDRQFILSSKKLLLSDSGFYLCAWSEGGYGYTFGSGTRLTVV.

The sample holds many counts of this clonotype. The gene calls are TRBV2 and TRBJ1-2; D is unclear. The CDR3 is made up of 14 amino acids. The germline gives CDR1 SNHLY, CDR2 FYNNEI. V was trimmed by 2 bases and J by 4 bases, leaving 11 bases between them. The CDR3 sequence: CASSETPLPYGYTF. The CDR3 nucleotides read TGTGCCAGCAGTGAAACCCCACTTCCCTATGGCTACACCTTC.

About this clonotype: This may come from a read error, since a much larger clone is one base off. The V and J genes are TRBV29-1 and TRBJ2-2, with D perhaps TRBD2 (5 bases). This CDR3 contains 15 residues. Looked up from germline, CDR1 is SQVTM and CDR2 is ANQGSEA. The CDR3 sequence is CSVEFADGSTGKLFF. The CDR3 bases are TGCAGCGTTGAATTTGCGGATGGGAGCACCGGGAAGCTGTTTTTT.

The CDR3 protein is CASTTPGEPTYEQYF. The DNA of the CDR3 is TGTGCCAGCACCACCCCCGGGGAGCCGACCTACGAGCAGTACTTC. J is TRBJ2-7 and V is TRBV28, with D perhaps matching TRBD2 (5 bases). V shed 7 bases and J shed 2 bases, with 18 bases lying between them. The CDR3 runs 15 residues. Germline V CDR1 and CDR2: MDHEN, SYDVKM. Full variable domain (remainder filled in from reference TRBV28 and TRBJ2-7): DVKVTQSSRYLVKRTGEKVFLECVQDMDHENMFWYRQDPGLGLRLIYFSYDVKMKEKGDIPEGYSVSREKKERFSLILESASTNQTSMYLCASTTPGEPTYEQYFGPGTRLTVT.

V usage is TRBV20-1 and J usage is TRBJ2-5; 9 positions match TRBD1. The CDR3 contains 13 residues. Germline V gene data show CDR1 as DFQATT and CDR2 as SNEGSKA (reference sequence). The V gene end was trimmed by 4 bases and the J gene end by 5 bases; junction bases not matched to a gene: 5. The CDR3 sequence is CSANPTGGETQYF. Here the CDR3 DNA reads TGCAGTGCTAACCCGACAGGGGGGGAGACCCAGTACTTC.

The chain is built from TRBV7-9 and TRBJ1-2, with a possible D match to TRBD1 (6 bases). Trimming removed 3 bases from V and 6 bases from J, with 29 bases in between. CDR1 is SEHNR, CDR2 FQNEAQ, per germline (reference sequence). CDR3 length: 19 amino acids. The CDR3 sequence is CASSFRYTVRGESKDGYTF. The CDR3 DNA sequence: TGTGCCAGCAGCTTCCGGTATACAGTCAGGGGCGAATCAAAGGATGGCTACACCTTC.

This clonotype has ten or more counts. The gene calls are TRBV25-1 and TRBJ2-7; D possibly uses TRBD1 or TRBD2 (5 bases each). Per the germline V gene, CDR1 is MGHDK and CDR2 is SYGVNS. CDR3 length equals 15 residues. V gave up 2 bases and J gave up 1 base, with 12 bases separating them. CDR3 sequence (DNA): TGTGCCAGCAGTGAACGAGGGACGTCTTCCTACGAGCAGTACTTC. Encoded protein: CASSERGTSSYEQYF.

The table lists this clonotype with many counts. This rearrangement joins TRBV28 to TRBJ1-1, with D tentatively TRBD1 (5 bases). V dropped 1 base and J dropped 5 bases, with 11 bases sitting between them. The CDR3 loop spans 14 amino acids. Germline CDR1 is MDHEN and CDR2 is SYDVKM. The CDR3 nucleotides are TGTGCCAGCAGTTTATCTACAAGGGGTACTGAAGCTTTCTTT. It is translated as CASSLSTRGTEAFF.

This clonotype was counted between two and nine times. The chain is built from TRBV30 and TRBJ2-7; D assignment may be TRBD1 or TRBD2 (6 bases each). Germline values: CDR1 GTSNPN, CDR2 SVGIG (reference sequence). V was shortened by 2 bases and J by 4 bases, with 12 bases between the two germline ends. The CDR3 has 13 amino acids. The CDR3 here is CAWSNRGRYEQYF. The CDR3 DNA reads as TGTGCCTGGAGTAACCGGGGGCGTTACGAGCAGTACTTC.

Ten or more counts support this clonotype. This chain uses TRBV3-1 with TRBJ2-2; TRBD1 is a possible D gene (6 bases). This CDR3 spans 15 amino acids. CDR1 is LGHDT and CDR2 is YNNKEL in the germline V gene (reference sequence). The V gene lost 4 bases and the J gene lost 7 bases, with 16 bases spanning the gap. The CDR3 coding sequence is TGTGCCAGCAGCCCGACCCTCACAGGGTTCGGGGAGCTGTTTTTT. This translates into CASSPTLTGFGELFF.

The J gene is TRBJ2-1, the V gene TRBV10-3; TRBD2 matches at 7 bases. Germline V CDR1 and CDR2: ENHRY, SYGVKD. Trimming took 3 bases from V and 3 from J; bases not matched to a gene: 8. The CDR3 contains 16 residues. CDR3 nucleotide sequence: TGTGCCATCAGTGAAGCGGGATCTCAAAGCTACAATGAGCAGTTCTTC. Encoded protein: CAISEAGSQSYNEQFF.

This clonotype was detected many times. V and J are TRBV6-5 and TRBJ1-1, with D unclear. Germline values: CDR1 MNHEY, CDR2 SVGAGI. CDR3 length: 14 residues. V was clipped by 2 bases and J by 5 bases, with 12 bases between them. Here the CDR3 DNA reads TGTGCCAGCAGTTACCTCCCGGAAGGGACTGAAGCTTTCTTT. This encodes CASSYLPEGTEAFF.

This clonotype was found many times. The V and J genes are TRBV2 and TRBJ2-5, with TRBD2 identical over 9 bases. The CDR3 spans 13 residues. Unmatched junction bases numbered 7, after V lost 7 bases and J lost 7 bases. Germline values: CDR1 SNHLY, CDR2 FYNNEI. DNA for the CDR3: TGTGCCAGCAATCGGGGACTAGCTGGGACCCAGTACTTC. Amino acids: CASNRGLAGTQYF.

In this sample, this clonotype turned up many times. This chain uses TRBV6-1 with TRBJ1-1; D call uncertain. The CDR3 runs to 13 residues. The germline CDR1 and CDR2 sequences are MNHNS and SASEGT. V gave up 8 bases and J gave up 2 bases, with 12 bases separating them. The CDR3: CASYRHYNTEAFF. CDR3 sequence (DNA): TGTGCCAGCTATCGACACTACAACACTGAAGCTTTCTTT.

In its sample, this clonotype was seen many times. CDR3 loop: CASSPIGANTEAFF. DNA for the CDR3: TGTGCCAGCAGTCCAATAGGGGCAAACACTGAAGCTTTCTTT. The chain combines TRBV2 with TRBJ1-1; D is perhaps TRBD1 (5 bases). Trimming cost V 5 bases and J 2 bases, with 12 bases left between them. The CDR3 runs 14 residues. Per the germline V gene, CDR1 is SNHLY and CDR2 is FYNNEI.